Detailed here is one TCR beta chain. Original processing methods: Counts of nucleated cells, estimated from reference gene primer amplification, were obtained. Here immunoSEQ multiplex PCR was the method, and the copy in TCRdb shows in-frame clones only, minus some. The V and J calls and clone size were taken over from that table, and D and trimming were inferred from the DNA. The repertoire includes 200,000 to 300,000 clones, roughly 88% of them detected once, and around an eighth sits in the top ten. The sample comes from a study of blood T cell repertoires in COVID-19. The V and J ends lost 3 bases and 0 bases respectively, with 12 bases between them. This CDR3 has 17 residues. Per germline, CDR1 LNHDA and CDR2 SQIVND (reference sequence).

The chain uses TRBV19 and TRBJ2-6; possible D gene TRBD1, 6 bases. The specimen was peripheral blood. The source of this sequence is an elderly man with acute or convalescent COVID-19. The CDR3 coding sequence is TGTGCCAGTAGTATGAAGCAGGGGAACTCTGGGGCCAACGTCCTGACTTTC. It encodes CASSMKQGNSGANVLTF.